What follows describes a single T cell receptor beta chain. Its antigen remains unknown. This CDR3 has 16 residues. Trimming at V came to 8 bases and at J to 1 base, leaving 11 bases not matched to a gene. Germline V gene sequence: CDR1 MDHEN, CDR2 SYDVKM. This sample was taken from a study of CD8 T cells in Susac syndrome. Reverse transcription used about 0.45 to 1 ug RNA and random hexamers. immunoSEQ multiplex PCR amplified TCR beta CDR3 across 54 Vbeta, 13 Jbeta. In TCRdb, the immunoSEQ multiplex PCR reads were re-called with MiXCR into one record per CDR3 protein. The profile shows a few hundred thousand distinct CDR3 sequences, just under 95% of them singletons. Findings and caveats of the study: The study acknowledged a relatively small number of individuals in its TCR sequencing and HLA analysis.

The J gene is TRBJ2-7, the V gene TRBV28, with 10 positions matching TRBD2. The TCR originated in a human donor with multiple sclerosis. Sequenced sample: CD4+ T cells from PBMCs. CDR3 nucleotides: TGTGCCAGCTCCTGGAAGCGGGGGGGGCTTTCCTACGAGCAGTACTTC. Amino acid sequence: CASSWKRGGLSYEQYF. Drawing the rest from reference TRBV28 and TRBJ2-7, the complete variable domain is DVKVTQSSRYLVKRTGEKVFLECVQDMDHENMFWYRQDPGLGLRLIYFSYDVKMKEKGDIPEGYSVSREKKERFSLILESASTNQTSMYLCASSWKRGGLSYEQYFGPGTRLTVT.